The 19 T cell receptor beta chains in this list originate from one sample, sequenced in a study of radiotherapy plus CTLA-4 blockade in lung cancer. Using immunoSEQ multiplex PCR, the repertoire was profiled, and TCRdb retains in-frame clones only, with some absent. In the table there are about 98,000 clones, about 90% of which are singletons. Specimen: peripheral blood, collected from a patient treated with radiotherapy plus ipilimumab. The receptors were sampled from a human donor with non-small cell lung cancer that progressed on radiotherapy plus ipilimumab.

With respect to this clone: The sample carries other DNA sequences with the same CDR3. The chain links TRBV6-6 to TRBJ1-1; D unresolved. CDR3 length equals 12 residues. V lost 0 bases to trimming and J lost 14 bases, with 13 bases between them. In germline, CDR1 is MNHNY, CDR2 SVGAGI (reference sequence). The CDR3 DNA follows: TGTGCCAGCAGTTACTCGAGCTCTAGAGCCTTCTTT. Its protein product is CASSYSSSRAFF.

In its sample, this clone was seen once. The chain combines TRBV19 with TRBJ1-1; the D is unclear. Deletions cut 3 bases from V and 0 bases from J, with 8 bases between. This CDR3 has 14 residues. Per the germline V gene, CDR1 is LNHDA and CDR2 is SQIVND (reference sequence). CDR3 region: CASSIPAMNTEAFF. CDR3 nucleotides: TGTGCCAGTAGTATTCCAGCCATGAACACTGAAGCTTTCTTT.

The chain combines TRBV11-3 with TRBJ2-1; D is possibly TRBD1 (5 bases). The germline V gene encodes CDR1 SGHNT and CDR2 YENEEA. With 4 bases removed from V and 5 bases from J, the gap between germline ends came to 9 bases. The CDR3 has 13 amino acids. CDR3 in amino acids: CASSSTDNNEQFF. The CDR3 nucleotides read TGTGCCAGCAGCTCTACGGACAACAATGAGCAGTTCTTC.

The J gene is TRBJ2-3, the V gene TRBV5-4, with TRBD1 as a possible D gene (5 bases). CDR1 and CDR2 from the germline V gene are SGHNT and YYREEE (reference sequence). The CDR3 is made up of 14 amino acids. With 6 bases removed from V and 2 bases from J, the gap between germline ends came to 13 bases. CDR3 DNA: TGTGCCAGCAACAAAAAAGGGGACACAGATACGCAGTATTTT. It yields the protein CASNKKGDTDTQYF.

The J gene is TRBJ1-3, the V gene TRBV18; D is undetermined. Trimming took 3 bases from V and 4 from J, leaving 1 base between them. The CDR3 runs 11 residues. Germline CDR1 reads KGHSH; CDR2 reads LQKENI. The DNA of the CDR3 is TGTGCCAGCTCACCCGGAAACACCATATATTTT. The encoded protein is CASSPGNTIYF.

The CDR3 DNA reads as TGTGCCAGCAGTCAACGACAAGATGGCTACACCTTC. Residues: CASSQRQDGYTF. The chain has TRBV2 and TRBJ1-2; no reliable D call. Germline V gives CDR1 SNHLY, CDR2 FYNNEI. The CDR3 is made up of 12 amino acids. V lost 5 bases and J 6 bases, leaving 10 bases between the germline ends.

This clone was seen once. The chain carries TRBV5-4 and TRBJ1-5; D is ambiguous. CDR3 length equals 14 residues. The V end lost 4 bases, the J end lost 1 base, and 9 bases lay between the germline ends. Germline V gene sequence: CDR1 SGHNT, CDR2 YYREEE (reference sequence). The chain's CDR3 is CASSTMGSNQPQHF. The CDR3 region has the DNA TGTGCCAGCAGCACGATGGGGAGCAATCAGCCCCAGCATTTT.

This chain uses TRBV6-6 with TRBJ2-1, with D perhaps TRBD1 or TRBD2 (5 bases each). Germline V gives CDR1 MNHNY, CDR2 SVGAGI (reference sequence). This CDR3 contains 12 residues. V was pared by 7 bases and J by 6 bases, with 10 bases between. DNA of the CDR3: TGTGCCAGCACCTCGGGACCCAATGAGCAGTTCTTC. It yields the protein CASTSGPNEQFF.

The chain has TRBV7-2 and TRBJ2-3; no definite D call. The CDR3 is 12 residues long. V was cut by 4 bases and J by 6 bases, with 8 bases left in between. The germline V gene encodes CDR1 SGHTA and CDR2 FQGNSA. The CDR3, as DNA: TGTGCCAGCAGCTCCCAACGGGATACGCAGTATTTT. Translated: CASSSQRDTQYF.

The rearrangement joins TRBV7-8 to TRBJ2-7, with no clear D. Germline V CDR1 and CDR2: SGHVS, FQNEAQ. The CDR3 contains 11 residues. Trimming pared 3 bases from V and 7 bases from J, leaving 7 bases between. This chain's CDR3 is CASSFMREQYF. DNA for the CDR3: TGTGCCAGCAGCTTTATGAGGGAGCAGTACTTC.

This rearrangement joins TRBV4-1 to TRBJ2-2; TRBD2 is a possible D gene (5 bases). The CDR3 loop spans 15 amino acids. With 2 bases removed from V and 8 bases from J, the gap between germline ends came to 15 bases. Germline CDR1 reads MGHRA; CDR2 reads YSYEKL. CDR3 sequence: CASSQTEENVGELFF. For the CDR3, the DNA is TGCGCCAGCAGCCAAACGGAGGAGAATGTTGGGGAGCTGTTTTTT.

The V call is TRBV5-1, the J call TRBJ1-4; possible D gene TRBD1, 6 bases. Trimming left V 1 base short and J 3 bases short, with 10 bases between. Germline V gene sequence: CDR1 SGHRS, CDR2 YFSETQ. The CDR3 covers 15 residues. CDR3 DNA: TGCGCCAGCAGCTTGTCAGGGGCGGCTAATGAAAAACTGTTTTTT. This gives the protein CASSLSGAANEKLFF.

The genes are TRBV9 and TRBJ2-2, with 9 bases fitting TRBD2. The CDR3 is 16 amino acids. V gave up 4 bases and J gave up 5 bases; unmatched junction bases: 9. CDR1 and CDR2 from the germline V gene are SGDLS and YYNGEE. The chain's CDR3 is CASSLRAGGSTGELFF. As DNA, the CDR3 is TGTGCCAGCAGCCTTCGGGCGGGAGGGAGTACCGGGGAGCTGTTTTTT.

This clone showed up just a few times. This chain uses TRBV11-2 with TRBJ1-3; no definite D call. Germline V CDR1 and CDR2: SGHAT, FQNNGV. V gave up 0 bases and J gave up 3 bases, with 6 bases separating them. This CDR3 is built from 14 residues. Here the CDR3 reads CASSLDRDGNTIYF. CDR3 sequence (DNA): TGTGCCAGCAGCTTAGATAGGGATGGAAACACCATATATTTT.

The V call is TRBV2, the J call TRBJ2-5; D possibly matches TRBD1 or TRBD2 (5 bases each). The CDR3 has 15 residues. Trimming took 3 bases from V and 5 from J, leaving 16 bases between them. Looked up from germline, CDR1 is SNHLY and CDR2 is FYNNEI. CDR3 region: CASSEPRGLGETQYF. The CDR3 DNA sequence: TGTGCCAGCAGTGAGCCCCGGGGCCTAGGGGAGACCCAGTACTTC.

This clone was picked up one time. CDR3 sequence reads: CASSSRGTSVGNEQFF. CDR3 bases: TGTGCCAGCAGCTCACGGGGGACTAGCGTTGGCAATGAGCAGTTCTTC. The rearrangement uses TRBV7-9 and TRBJ2-1; 10 positions match TRBD2. The CDR3 runs 16 residues. Germline-derived CDR1 and CDR2 are SEHNR and FQNEAQ (reference sequence). With 4 bases clipped from V and 6 bases from J, the junction kept 9 bases outside the gene matches.

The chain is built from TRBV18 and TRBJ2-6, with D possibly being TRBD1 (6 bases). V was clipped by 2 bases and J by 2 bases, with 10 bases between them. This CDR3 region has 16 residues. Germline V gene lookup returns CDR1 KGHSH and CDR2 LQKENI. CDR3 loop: CASSPSPGAGANVLTF. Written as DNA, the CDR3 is TGTGCCAGCTCACCATCGCCAGGGGCTGGGGCCAACGTCCTGACTTTC.

CDR3: CASSSSGETQYF. The CDR3 DNA sequence: TGTGCCAGCAGTTCTAGCGGGGAGACGCAGTATTTT. The rearrangement uses TRBV2 and TRBJ2-3; 9 nucleotides match TRBD2. The CDR3 spans 12 residues. Germline assignment: CDR1 SNHLY and CDR2 FYNNEI. With 5 bases clipped from V and 9 bases from J, the junction kept 3 bases outside the gene matches.

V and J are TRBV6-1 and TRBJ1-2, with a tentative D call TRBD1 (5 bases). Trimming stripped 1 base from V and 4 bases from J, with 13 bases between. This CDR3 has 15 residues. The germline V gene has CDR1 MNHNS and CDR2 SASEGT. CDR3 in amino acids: CASSEDQGRSYGYTF. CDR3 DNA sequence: TGTGCCAGCAGTGAAGACCAGGGTAGGAGCTATGGCTACACCTTC.